This is a list of T cell receptor beta chains from one sample in a study of T cell changes during pregnancy in multiple sclerosis. The method was immunoSEQ multiplex PCR; TCRdb's version includes in-frame clones alone and lacks a portion of them. The data contain over 90,000 clones, 90% to 95% of them singletons. Sequenced here: peripheral blood, sampled after pregnancy. All receptors come from a female donor with multiple sclerosis, enrolled in a pregnancy study. The CDR3 runs from the conserved cysteine through the conserved F or W. Fields, in order: clone size, J gene, V gene, D gene, CDR3 DNA, CDR3 protein. The D gene is left open where the match is weak. The size entry is marked missing in some rows and otherwise reads once, few, many or a size class.

clone_size: NA; j_call: TRBJ2-2; v_call: TRBV13; d_call: TRBD2; cdr3_nt: TGTGCCAGCAGCCTGCCGACTAGCTCCCCCGGGGAGCTGTTTTTT; cdr3_aa: CASSLPTSSPGELFF
clone_size: NA; j_call: TRBJ2-3; v_call: TRBV10-1; d_call: TRBD1; cdr3_nt: TGCGCCAGCAGTCCCGACAGGGTCTTAGATACGCAGTATTTT; cdr3_aa: CASSPDRVLDTQYF
clone_size: NA; j_call: TRBJ2-1; v_call: TRBV10-3; d_call: NA; cdr3_nt: TGTGCCATCAGCGCCCGGGAAGAGCAGTTCTTC; cdr3_aa: CAISAREEQFF
clone_size: once; j_call: TRBJ1-1; v_call: TRBV29-1; d_call: TRBD1; cdr3_nt: TGCAGCGTTGAACAGGGGGCGCGAAACACTGAAGCTTTCTTT; cdr3_aa: CSVEQGARNTEAFF
clone_size: NA; j_call: TRBJ2-1; v_call: TRBV4-3; d_call: NA; cdr3_nt: TGCGCCAGCAGCCAAGATTTCGGGGGGCATAATGAGCAGTTCTTC; cdr3_aa: CASSQDFGGHNEQFF
clone_size: NA; j_call: TRBJ2-1; v_call: TRBV19; d_call: TRBD2; cdr3_nt: TGTGCCAGTAGAGAACTAGCGGGAGGGCCGTCTGAGCAGTTCTTC; cdr3_aa: CASRELAGGPSEQFF
clone_size: NA; j_call: TRBJ2-7; v_call: TRBV5-1; d_call: TRBD2; cdr3_nt: TGCGCCAGCAGCTTGGGACTAGCGGGGGGCCCCTACGAGCAGTACTTC; cdr3_aa: CASSLGLAGGPYEQYF
clone_size: few; j_call: TRBJ1-5; v_call: TRBV6-5; d_call: TRBD1; cdr3_nt: TGTGCCAGCAGTCGGACCCCAGGGGGGCCCCAGCATTTT; cdr3_aa: CASSRTPGGPQHF
clone_size: NA; j_call: TRBJ1-2; v_call: TRBV27; d_call: TRBD1; cdr3_nt: TGTGCCAGCAGTTTCCTGAGGGACAGGCTAGAGCTCTATGGCTACACCTTC; cdr3_aa: CASSFLRDRLELYGYTF
clone_size: once; j_call: TRBJ2-5; v_call: TRBV5-4; d_call: NA; cdr3_nt: TGTGCCAGCAGCTTTCCGGGGGTTCAAGAGACCCAGTACTTC; cdr3_aa: CASSFPGVQETQYF
clone_size: NA; j_call: TRBJ2-1; v_call: TRBV7-6; d_call: NA; cdr3_nt: TGTGCCAGCAGCCACGACAGCAATGAGCAGTTCTTC; cdr3_aa: CASSHDSNEQFF
clone_size: NA; j_call: TRBJ2-7; v_call: TRBV27; d_call: NA; cdr3_nt: TGTGCCAGCAGTTTGGCCGGGGAGATCTCCTACGAGCAGTACTTC; cdr3_aa: CASSLAGEISYEQYF
clone_size: few; j_call: TRBJ2-7; v_call: TRBV19; d_call: TRBD1; cdr3_nt: TGTGCCAGTAGTTTGGGGACAGGGATCTCCTACGAGCAGTACTTC; cdr3_aa: CASSLGTGISYEQYF
clone_size: NA; j_call: TRBJ1-2; v_call: TRBV7-2; d_call: NA; cdr3_nt: TGTGCCAGCAGCTTAGCGCGGGGGGAAGCCTATGGCTACACCTTC; cdr3_aa: CASSLARGEAYGYTF
clone_size: NA; j_call: TRBJ2-3; v_call: TRBV30; d_call: NA; cdr3_nt: TGTGCCTGGAAGGTGGGCTTGGGAGATACGCAGTATTTT; cdr3_aa: CAWKVGLGDTQYF
clone_size: NA; j_call: TRBJ2-3; v_call: TRBV7-8; d_call: NA; cdr3_nt: TGTGCCAGCAGCTTCGGGAGAACAGATACGCAGTATTTT; cdr3_aa: CASSFGRTDTQYF
clone_size: NA; j_call: TRBJ1-2; v_call: TRBV6-1; d_call: NA; cdr3_nt: TGTGCCACCCACCCCGGGGTCCCCTATGGCTACACCTTC; cdr3_aa: CATHPGVPYGYTF